Sequencing of this T cell receptor beta chain was carried out in a study of blood T cell repertoires in COVID-19 (dated by TCRdb to the early 2020s). Regarding the research as a whole: Samples from collaborators originated in the United States, Italy and Spain and spanned both the acute and convalescent phases of COVID-19. The prospective study material was composed of cDNA or gDNA derived from T cells, B-cell-depleted T cells, or PBMCs. Deeply sampled blood TCRbeta repertoires from subjects exposed to, actively infected with, or recovered from COVID-19 were included in the dataset. The repertoires were released in a freely available public database meant as a resource for research on the immune response to SARS-CoV-2. Samples were obtained from the ongoing ImmuneRACE study (first 160 participants) and from about 1,300 subjects provided by 6 global collaborators. A de-identified subject ID, COVID-19 status, age in years and sex were almost always included in the sample metadata. Where HLA class I and class II types were available, the types were taken from metadata supplied by the sample provider, not from assay-based typing.

In the case of this clone: It lacks a known antigen. Qualities for individual bases were not recorded, and no much larger clone is one base off.

CDR1 and CDR2 were assigned from the germline V gene (reference sequence) as GTSNPN and SVGIG. The CDR3 goes from the cysteine to the phenylalanine over 12 residues. Only the CDR3 DNA is retained, 36 bases long and in frame from the first base. Unmatched junction bases come to 2, with V trimmed by 4 bases and J by 4 bases. Study-wide conclusions, independent of this receptor: The quantity of clinical and demographic metadata differed by source and by participant and was supplied without curation.

Whole blood was collected in K2EDTA tubes by collaborating institutions according to the institutions' own protocols. For TCRbeta analysis, collaborators shipped samples as frozen whole blood, isolated PBMCs, or DNA extracted from either of those sample types. TCRbeta CDR3 regions were amplified from genomic DNA using the immunoSEQ Assay, a bias-controlled multiplex PCR. The authors processed their data as follows. Within the assay, amplification of reference gene primers was used to estimate how many nucleated cells each sample contained. To quantify the absolute abundance of each unique TCRbeta CDR3 rearrangement, sequence reads were collapsed and filtered. Productive Simpson clonality was computed per sample as the square root of Simpson's diversity index over productive rearrangements. TCRdb stores this immuneACCESS table with in-frame sequences only. Part of the clones is absent; in the studies checked, under half of the shortfall reflects unresolved V genes, and no reason is known for the rest. V and J calls and clone size are given by that table; D and trimming were obtained from the DNA. The sample data list about 360,000 clones, and 70% to 90% of these were observed just once. Around 3% of the sample comes from the top ten.

This sequence uses TRBV30 and TRBJ1-2; 8 central nucleotides agree with TRBD1. Material for sequencing was peripheral blood. The receptor comes from a human donor in a cohort sampled during active COVID-19. The DNA reads TGTGCCTGGACGCAGGGGGCCTATGGCTACACCTTC. Translated, this gives CAWTQGAYGYTF.